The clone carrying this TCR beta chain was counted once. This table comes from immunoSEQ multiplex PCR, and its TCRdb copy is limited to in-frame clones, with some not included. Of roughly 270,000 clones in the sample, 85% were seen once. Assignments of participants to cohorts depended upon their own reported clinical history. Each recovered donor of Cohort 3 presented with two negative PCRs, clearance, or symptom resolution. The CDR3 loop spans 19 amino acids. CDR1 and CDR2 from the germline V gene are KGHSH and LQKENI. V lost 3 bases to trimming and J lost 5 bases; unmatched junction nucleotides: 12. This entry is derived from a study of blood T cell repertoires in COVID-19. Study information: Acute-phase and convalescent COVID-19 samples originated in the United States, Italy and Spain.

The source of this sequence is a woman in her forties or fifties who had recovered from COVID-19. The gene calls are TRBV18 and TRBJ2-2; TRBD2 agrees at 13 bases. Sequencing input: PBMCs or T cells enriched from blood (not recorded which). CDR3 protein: CASSPATSGRRGRTGELFF. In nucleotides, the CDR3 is TGTGCCAGCTCACCGGCGACTAGCGGGAGGAGGGGTCGGACCGGGGAGCTGTTTTTT.